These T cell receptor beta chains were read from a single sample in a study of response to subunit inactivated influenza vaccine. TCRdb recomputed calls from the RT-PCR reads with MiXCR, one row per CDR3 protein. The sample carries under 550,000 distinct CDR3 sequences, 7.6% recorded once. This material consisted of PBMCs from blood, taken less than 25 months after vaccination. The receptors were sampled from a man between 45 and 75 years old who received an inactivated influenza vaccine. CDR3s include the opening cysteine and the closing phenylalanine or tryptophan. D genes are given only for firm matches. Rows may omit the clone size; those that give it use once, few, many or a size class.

TGTGCCAGCAGCCAAGACCCGGGACTAGCGGGAGTGGCCCAGTACTTC,CASSQDPGLAGVAQYF,many,TRBD2,TRBV3-1,TRBJ2-5
TGTGCCAGCAGCTTAGGTCTGGCAGGGACCTATGGCTACACCTTC,CASSLGLAGTYGYTF,few,NA,TRBV7-8,TRBJ1-2
TGCGCCAGCAGCCTGACAGACACAACTAATGAAAAACTGTTTTTT,CASSLTDTTNEKLFF,few,NA,TRBV5-1,TRBJ1-4
TGCAGCGTGTTTAGGAGCACAGATACGCAGTATTTT,CSVFRSTDTQYF,NA,NA,TRBV29-1,TRBJ2-3
TGTGCCAGCCGGGAGCCAGGATCTAACTATGGCTACACCTTC,CASREPGSNYGYTF,many,NA,TRBV6-1,TRBJ1-2
TGTGCCAGCAGCCCTGCCCCCTACAGGGGGCGACGGGAGAACTATGGCTACACCTTC,CASSPAPYRGRRENYGYTF,NA,TRBD1,TRBV11-2,TRBJ1-2
TGTGCCAGCAGCACATCCGACAGGGTAGGGGAGACCCAGTACTTC,CASSTSDRVGETQYF,NA,TRBD1,TRBV7-9,TRBJ2-5
TGTGCCAGCGGACAGGGTGCACTCACGCTCTACGAGCAGTACTTC,CASGQGALTLYEQYF,NA,TRBD1,TRBV2,TRBJ2-7
TGCAGTGCCCAAACAGGGCCCAATGAAAAACTGTTTTTT,CSAQTGPNEKLFF,few,NA,TRBV20-1,TRBJ1-4
TGCAGCGTGGTCGCGGGACTAGCGGACTACGAGCAGTACTTC,CSVVAGLADYEQYF,few,TRBD2,TRBV29-1,TRBJ2-7
TGTGCCAGCAGTGATAGCTCATGGACAATAAACACAGATACGCAGTATTTT,CASSDSSWTINTDTQYF,NA,NA,TRBV25-1,TRBJ2-3
TGTGCCAGCACGTGGACACCTAACACCGGGGAGCTGTTTTTT,CASTWTPNTGELFF,many,NA,TRBV6-1,TRBJ2-2
TGCAGTGCTCAGACTAGCGGGAGGGCCAGTGAGACCCAGTACTTC,CSAQTSGRASETQYF,many,TRBD2,TRBV20-1,TRBJ2-5